This T cell receptor (beta chain) stems from a study of blood T cell repertoires in COVID-19. Across the study: T cells, B-cell-depleted T cells, or PBMCs provided the cDNA or gDNA that served as material.

V lost 5 bases and J lost 7; bases outside the gene matches: 5. The CDR3 runs to 13 residues. Clones were sequenced by immunoSEQ multiplex PCR, and TCRdb holds only the in-frame ones, with some missing. The table includes approximately 260,000 clones, approximately 85% detected once. The chain links TRBV12-3 or TRBV12-4 to TRBJ1-2; 9 nucleotides align to TRBD1. The receptor's source is a woman aged 60 to 75 with active or convalescent COVID-19. Sequenced sample: peripheral blood. CDR3 bases: TGTGCCAGCAGTACAGGGGGCGAAGGTGGCTACACCTTC. Its translation is CASSTGGEGGYTF.